The 10 T cell receptor beta chains reported below all come from one sample, sequenced in a study of T cells after yellow fever vaccination. TCRdb recomputed calls from the 5' RACE reads with MiXCR, one row per CDR3 protein. Of about 320,000 distinct CDR3 sequences detected, around 4.5% appear once; the ten largest clones hold approximately 19%. Sample: PBMCs, taken 15 days after the yellow fever booster vaccination. Receptors originate from a man younger than 30 who received the YFV17D yellow fever vaccine.

This sequence joins TRBV12-3 or TRBV12-4 and TRBJ1-5; D is possibly TRBD1 (6 bases). Trimming pared 1 base from V and 4 bases from J, leaving 17 bases between. The CDR3 extends over 17 amino acids. The CDR3 sequence: CASSLDRANFFNQPQHF. CDR3 coding DNA: TGTGCCAGCAGTTTAGACAGGGCAAACTTCTTTAATCAGCCCCAGCATTTT.

J is TRBJ2-1 and V is TRBV20-1; 10 bases map to TRBD2. CDR3 length: 16 amino acids. Trimming removed 6 bases from V and 10 bases from J; junction bases left unmatched: 18. In germline, CDR1 is DFQATT, CDR2 SNEGSKA (reference sequence). CDR3 in amino acids: CSAVPTSGVTSREQFF. The CDR3 nucleotides are TGCAGTGCAGTCCCCACTAGCGGGGTGACGTCACGGGAGCAGTTCTTC.

This clonotype was recorded a few times. The chain links TRBV5-5 to TRBJ1-2, with unresolved D. V was pared by 4 bases and J by 0 bases, with 16 bases between. The CDR3 length is 16 residues. CDR1 SGHKS and CDR2 YYEKEE come from the germline V gene (reference sequence). The CDR3 nucleotides are TGTGCCAGCAGCCCATGGTCGGTAGGAGCTAACTATGGCTACACCTTC. It translates to CASSPWSVGANYGYTF.

This clonotype was seen only a few times. The chain links TRBV2 to TRBJ1-3; D gene ambiguous. This CDR3 contains 14 residues. Germline loops: CDR1 SNHLY, CDR2 FYNNEI. The V and J ends lost 8 bases and 0 bases respectively, with 11 bases between them. This CDR3 is CASFAAASGNTIYF. DNA of the CDR3: TGTGCCAGCTTCGCGGCAGCCTCTGGAAACACCATATATTTT.

This chain uses TRBV12-3 or TRBV12-4 with TRBJ2-5; 9 bases fit TRBD1. With V trimmed by 7 bases and J by 4 bases, 10 bases remained unmatched. The CDR3 totals 15 residues. The CDR3 DNA reads TGTGCCAGCAAGTTGGGACAGGGCCAAAGAGAGACCCAGTACTTC. Its translation: CASKLGQGQRETQYF.

This clonotype was detected a few times. The J gene is TRBJ2-1, the V gene TRBV4-3; the match to TRBD2 covers 9 bases. V lost 1 base, J lost 8 bases, and 6 bases stayed unmatched. Germline loops: CDR1 LGHNA, CDR2 YSLEER. The CDR3 is 15 residues long. For the CDR3, the DNA is TGCGCCAGCAGCCAAGGTGCGGGGGGGCGGGATGAGCAGTTCTTC. It encodes CASSQGAGGRDEQFF.

This clonotype has a count of ten or more. The chain links TRBV5-1 to TRBJ2-3, with TRBD1 as a possible D gene (6 bases). With 0 bases removed from V and 4 bases from J, the gap between germline ends came to 12 bases. Germline lookup yields CDR1 SGHRS and CDR2 YFSETQ. The CDR3 loop spans 15 amino acids. The CDR3 sequence is CASSLGQPGADTQYF. The DNA of the CDR3 is TGCGCCAGCAGCTTGGGACAGCCAGGGGCAGATACGCAGTATTTT.

The CDR3 DNA is TGTGCCAGCAGCCAAGGGGTCGGGTACACTGAAGCTTTCTTT. This codes for CASSQGVGYTEAFF. The gene calls are TRBV3-1 and TRBJ1-1; D unresolved. Germline assignment: CDR1 LGHDT and CDR2 YNNKEL (reference sequence). The CDR3 extends over 14 amino acids. Trimming removed 1 base at V and 3 bases at J, with 9 bases between.

This clonotype occurred many times. This CDR3 reads CASSDQGSYEQYV. CDR3 coding DNA: TGTGCCAGCAGTGATCAGGGTTCCTACGAGCAGTACGTC. This chain joins TRBV2 and TRBJ2-7; a weak D match, TRBD1 (5 bases). V lost 3 bases, J lost 1 base, and 7 bases lay in between. The CDR3 consists of 13 residues. CDR1 SNHLY and CDR2 FYNNEI come from the germline V gene.

V gene TRBV10-3 combines with J gene TRBJ2-3; 7 bases align to TRBD1. CDR3 length: 14 amino acids. Germline V gene sequence: CDR1 ENHRY, CDR2 SYGVKD. After removal of 3 bases from V and 4 bases from J, the junction contained 4 bases not matched to a gene. The CDR3 coding sequence is TGTGCCATCAGTGACAGGGGGAACGCAGATACGCAGTATTTT. It encodes CAISDRGNADTQYF.